The 10 T cell receptor beta chains below were found in one sample sequenced in a study of cytomegalovirus exposure and HLA in healthy donors. PCR primers comprised 60 Vbeta and 13 Jbeta primers. Using immunoSEQ multiplex PCR, the repertoire was profiled, and TCRdb retains in-frame clones only, with some absent. Here the sample spans about 120,000 clones, 81% being singletons. The specimen sequenced was PBMCs. The origin of the receptors is a middle-aged woman in good health and CMV-seronegative.

J is TRBJ2-7 and V is TRBV4-1; the match to TRBD1 covers 8 bases. CDR1 is MGHRA, CDR2 YSYEKL, per germline. The CDR3 totals 14 residues. J gave up 5 bases and V 4 bases, and 7 bases lay outside the gene matches. The CDR3 DNA reads TGCGCCAGCAGCCGGACCGGACAGGGACACGAGCAGTACTTC. Its protein product is CASSRTGQGHEQYF.

CDR3 nucleotides: TGTGCCAGCAGTTCGTTAGTCCGGACAGGGGCCTACGAGCAGTACTTC. Amino acids: CASSSLVRTGAYEQYF. This sequence joins TRBV28 and TRBJ2-5, with 9 nucleotides matching TRBD1. The J call may be incorrect, as the DNA end agrees better with TRBJ2-7. The CDR3 length is 16 residues. Germline loops: CDR1 MDHEN, CDR2 SYDVKM.

The chain couples TRBV4-1 to TRBJ2-5; weak D call: TRBD2 (6 bases). Trimming removed 5 bases at V and 7 bases at J, with 14 bases between. The CDR3 totals 13 residues. CDR1 MGHRA and CDR2 YSYEKL come from the germline V gene. CDR3 residues: CASSSGGSGTQYF. The CDR3 DNA reads TGCGCCAGCAGCTCCGGGGGATCGGGGACCCAGTACTTC.

The gene calls are TRBV6-1 and TRBJ2-1; 9 nucleotides align to TRBD2. The germline V gene has CDR1 MNHNS and CDR2 SASEGT. The V gene end was trimmed by 4 bases and the J gene end by 4 bases; junction bases not matched to a gene: 8. This CDR3 is 16 amino acids long. CDR3 DNA: TGTGCCAGCAGTGGAGAGGGACTAGCAGAGTACAATGAGCAGTTCTTC. Residues: CASSGEGLAEYNEQFF.

J is TRBJ2-7 and V is TRBV7-2, with 8 bases lining up with TRBD2. V dropped 5 bases and J dropped 0; count of bases not matched to a gene: 9. The germline V gene encodes CDR1 SGHTA and CDR2 FQGNSA. The CDR3 covers 16 residues. The CDR3 DNA reads TGTGCCAGCAGCCCCGGGGGCGGGGGGAACTCCTACGAGCAGTACTTC. It specifies CASSPGGGGNSYEQYF.

This chain joins TRBV11-2 and TRBJ1-1; no clear D. The CDR3 contains 12 residues. Per the germline V gene, CDR1 is SGHAT and CDR2 is FQNNGV. The V end lost 2 bases, the J end lost 6 bases, and 7 bases lay between the germline ends. CDR3 nucleotide sequence: TGTGCCAGCAGCTTATCCCAGGCTGAAGCTTTCTTT. Translated, it gives CASSLSQAEAFF.

This sequence joins TRBV27 and TRBJ2-1; 8 bases are shared with TRBD2. The CDR3 is 16 amino acids. CDR1 is MNHEY, CDR2 SMNVEV, per germline (reference sequence). Trimming removed 8 bases from V and 9 bases from J; junction bases left unmatched: 18. The CDR3 nucleotides read TGTGCCAGCTATAGGGGGGGTGCGGGACTAGGGTTTGAGCAGTTCTTC. Encoded protein: CASYRGGAGLGFEQFF.

This sequence joins TRBV7-6 and TRBJ1-1, with a weak D call TRBD1 (6 bases). The germline V gene has CDR1 SGHVS and CDR2 FNYEAQ. Trimming removed 1 base at V and 2 bases at J, with 17 bases between. The CDR3 length is 17 residues. The CDR3 region is CASSLVPPGDANTEAFF. In DNA, the CDR3 is TGTGCCAGCAGCTTAGTTCCCCCAGGGGACGCTAACACTGAAGCTTTCTTT.

As for this clone: One end of the junction does not line up with germline, which may come from a read error. V and J are TRBV6-6 and TRBJ2-1, with TRBD1 matching 7 bases. The CDR3 loop spans 12 amino acids. The germline CDR1 and CDR2 sequences are MNHNY and SVGAGI (reference sequence). CDR3 residues: CASSKPGQSLVF. The CDR3 DNA is TGTGCCAGCAGTAAACCGGGACAGAGCTTAGTCTTC.

J is TRBJ1-2 and V is TRBV6-5; 8 bases line up with TRBD1. After removal of 8 bases from V and 4 bases from J, the junction contained 9 bases not matched to a gene. The CDR3 is 14 amino acids. The V gene's germline CDR1 is MNHEY and CDR2 SVGAGI. The CDR3 loop reads CASGETGASYGYTF. The CDR3 DNA reads TGTGCCAGCGGGGAGACAGGGGCCTCCTATGGCTACACCTTC.